These 2 T cell receptor beta chains were sequenced from one sample in a study of T cell responses to AZD1222 COVID-19 vaccine (dated by TCRdb to about 2021). Receptor libraries were prepared by the immunoSEQ multiplex PCR assay. Not all clones reach the TCRdb copy of this immuneACCESS table, which keeps in-frame sequences only. Checked studies attribute under half of the gap to unresolved V genes and leave the rest unexplained. Across this sample there are over 60,000 clones, with about four fifths seen only once. The ten largest clones take up about an eighth of the sample. Interpreted using the paper, the time point label stands for: about 28 days (+/-7) after the second vaccine dose. The sequences come from peripheral blood, collected 28 days after the second AZD1222 dose. Receptors originate from an adult who received the AZD1222 COVID-19 vaccine.

V and J are TRBV18 and TRBJ1-6, with unresolved D. The V gene's germline CDR1 is KGHSH and CDR2 LQKENI. V lost 6 bases and J 7 bases, leaving 13 bases between the germline ends. CDR3 length: 14 residues. DNA for the CDR3: TGTGCCAGCTCGCAGGAGCTGAAAAATTCACCCCTCCACTTT. Encoded protein: CASSQELKNSPLHF.

CDR3 in amino acids: CASSLFGGISNQPQHF. As DNA, the CDR3 is TGTGCCAGCAGCTTATTCGGGGGGATCAGCAATCAGCCCCAGCATTTT. The rearrangement joins TRBV7-6 to TRBJ1-5; perhaps TRBD1 as D (5 bases). Germline loops: CDR1 SGHVS, CDR2 FNYEAQ. CDR3 length: 16 amino acids. Trimming shortened V by 2 bases and J by 1 base, and 12 bases separated the two germline ends.